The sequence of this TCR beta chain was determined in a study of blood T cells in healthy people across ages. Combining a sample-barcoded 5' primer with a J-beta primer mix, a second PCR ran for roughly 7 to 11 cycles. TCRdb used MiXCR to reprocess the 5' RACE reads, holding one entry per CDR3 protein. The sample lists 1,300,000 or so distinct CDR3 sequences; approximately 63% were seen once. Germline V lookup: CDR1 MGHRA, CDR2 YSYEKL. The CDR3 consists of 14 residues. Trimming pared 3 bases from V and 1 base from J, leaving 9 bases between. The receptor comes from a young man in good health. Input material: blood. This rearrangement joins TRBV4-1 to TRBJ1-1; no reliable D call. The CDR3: CASSQNEQNTEAFF. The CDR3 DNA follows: TGCGCCAGCAGCCAGAACGAGCAGAACACTGAAGCTTTCTTT.